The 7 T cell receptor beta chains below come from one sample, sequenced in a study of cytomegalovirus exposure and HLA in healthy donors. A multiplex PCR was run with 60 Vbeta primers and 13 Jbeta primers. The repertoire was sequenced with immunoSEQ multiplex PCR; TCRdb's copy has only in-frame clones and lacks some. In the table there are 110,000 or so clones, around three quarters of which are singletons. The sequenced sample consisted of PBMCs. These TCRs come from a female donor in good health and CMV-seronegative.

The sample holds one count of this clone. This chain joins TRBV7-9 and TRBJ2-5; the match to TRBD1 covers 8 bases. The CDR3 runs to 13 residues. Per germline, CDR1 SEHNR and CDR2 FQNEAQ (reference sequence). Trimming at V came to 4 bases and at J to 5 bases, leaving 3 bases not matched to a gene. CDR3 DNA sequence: TGTGCCAGCAGCTCCGGACAGGGCGAGACCCAGTACTTC. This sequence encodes CASSSGQGETQYF.

DNA of the CDR3: TGTGCCAGCAGCCAAATGCCGACTAGCGGGGACAATGAGCAGTTCTTC. As protein: CASSQMPTSGDNEQFF. The genes are TRBV4-2 and TRBJ2-1; 11 bases are shared with TRBD2. This CDR3 has 16 residues. Losses at the gene ends were 2 bases for V and 5 bases for J; bases not matched to a gene: 5. CDR1 is LGHNA and CDR2 is YNFKEQ in the germline V gene.

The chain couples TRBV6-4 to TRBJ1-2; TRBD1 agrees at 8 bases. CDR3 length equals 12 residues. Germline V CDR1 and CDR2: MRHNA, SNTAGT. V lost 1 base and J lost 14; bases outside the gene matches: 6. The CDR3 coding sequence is TGTGCCAGCAGTGACTTACAGGGGGACCTTACCTTC. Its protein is CASSDLQGDLTF.

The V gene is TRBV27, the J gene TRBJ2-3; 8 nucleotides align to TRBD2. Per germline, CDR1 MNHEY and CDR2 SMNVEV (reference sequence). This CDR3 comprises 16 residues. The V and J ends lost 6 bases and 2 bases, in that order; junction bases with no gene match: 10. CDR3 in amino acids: CASRPNGGATTDTQYF. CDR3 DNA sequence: TGTGCCAGCAGACCTAACGGGGGGGCGACCACAGATACGCAGTATTTT.

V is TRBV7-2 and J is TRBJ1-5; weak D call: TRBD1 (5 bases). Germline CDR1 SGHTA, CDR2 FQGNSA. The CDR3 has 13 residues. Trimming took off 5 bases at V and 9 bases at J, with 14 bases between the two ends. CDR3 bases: TGTGCCAGCAGCCCACGTCCCGGGGGGCCCCAGCATTTT. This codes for CASSPRPGGPQHF.

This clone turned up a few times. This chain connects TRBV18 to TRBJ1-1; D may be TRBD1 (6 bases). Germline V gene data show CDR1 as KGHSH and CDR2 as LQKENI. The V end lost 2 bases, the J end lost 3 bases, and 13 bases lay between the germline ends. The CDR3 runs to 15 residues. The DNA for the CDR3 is TGTGCCAGCTCACCAAAGCTGGGGGCGGACACTGAAGCTTTCTTT. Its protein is CASSPKLGADTEAFF.

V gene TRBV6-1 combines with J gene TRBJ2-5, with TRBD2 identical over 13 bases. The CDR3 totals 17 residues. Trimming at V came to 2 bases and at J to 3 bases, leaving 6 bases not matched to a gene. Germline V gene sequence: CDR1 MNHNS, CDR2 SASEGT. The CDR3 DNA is TGTGCCAGCAGTGAACCCGGACTAGCGGGGGCGAAAGAGACCCAGTACTTC. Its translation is CASSEPGLAGAKETQYF.